Listed below are T cell receptor beta chains from one sample, sequenced in a study of human T cells and chemical hapten exposure. Via MiXCR, TCRdb re-called the RACE reads, giving one row per CDR3 protein. The sample holds 35,000 to 50,000 distinct CDR3 sequences; roughly 3.5% are singletons and the top ten take around 6%. The source material was whole blood. The receptors were sampled from a human donor in good health. Some clones in this sample may be carry-over from other donors' samples. Each CDR3 is given with its conserved first and last residue. A D gene is named only where the DNA matches it firmly. Clone size appears in some rows only: once, few, many, or a class for an expanded clone.

. | TRBJ2-7 | many | TRBV28 | TGTGCCAGCAGTTTGGTGGTCGGCGAGCAGTACTTC | CASSLVVGEQYF
. | TRBJ2-7 | few | TRBV20-1 | TGCAGTGCTAGACCCCCTTCGAGGAGGGACTACGAGCAGTACTTC | CSARPPSRRDYEQYF
TRBD1 | TRBJ1-2 | few | TRBV9 | TGTGCCAGCAGCGTTGGGACAGCGAACTATGGCTACACCTTC | CASSVGTANYGYTF
. | TRBJ2-7 | . | TRBV4-1 | TGCGCCAGCAGCCAAGACCCGGTGTGGCGGGGCAGGGGCGAGCAGTACTTC | CASSQDPVWRGRGEQYF
. | TRBJ1-6 | . | TRBV6-6 | TGTGCCAGCAGTTACGATGACTCTAGCTCCTATAATTCACCCCTCCACTTT | CASSYDDSSSYNSPLHF
TRBD1 | TRBJ1-4 | many | TRBV4-2 | TGTGCCAGCAGCCAAACGGGGACAGGGGATGAAAAACTGTTTTTT | CASSQTGTGDEKLFF
TRBD2 | TRBJ2-1 | many | TRBV29-1 | TGCAGCGTTGGACTCCCGTTCTTTAAGGGGGATGGGTTTAGCGGGGGGGACAATGAGCAGTTCTTC | CSVGLPFFKGDGFSGGDNEQFF
TRBD2 | TRBJ2-3 | many | TRBV14 | TGTGCCAGCAGCCCAACCGGACTAGCGGGTTTCACAGATACGCAGTATTTT | CASSPTGLAGFTDTQYF
TRBD2 | TRBJ2-7 | many | TRBV6-5 | TGTGCCAGCAGTTCGCGGACTAGCGGGAGGGCCAGATACGAGCAGTACTTC | CASSSRTSGRARYEQYF
TRBD1 | TRBJ1-5 | many | TRBV5-1 | TGCGCCAGCAGCCCAGGGGGCCGTAGCAATCAGCCCCAGCATTTT | CASSPGGRSNQPQHF
. | TRBJ1-1 | many | TRBV20-1 | TGCAGTGCTAGATCCGGGAACACTGAAGCTTTCTTT | CSARSGNTEAFF
. | TRBJ2-7 | . | TRBV9 | TGTGCCAGCAGCGTAGATCCCCAGGCGATCTACGAGCAGTACTTC | CASSVDPQAIYEQYF
TRBD2 | TRBJ2-7 | . | TRBV4-2 | TGTGCCAGCAGCCCCCGGGACTACCCTCACTCCTACGAGCAGTACTTC | CASSPRDYPHSYEQYF
TRBD1 | TRBJ2-2 | many | TRBV27 | TGTGCCAGCGCCCGGGACAGGGCCCCCGGGGAGCTGTTTTTT | CASARDRAPGELFF
. | TRBJ1-1 | many | TRBV30 | TGTGCCTGGAGTAGGGTGACCACTGAAGCTTTCTTT | CAWSRVTTEAFF
. | TRBJ1-5 | few | TRBV23-1 | TGCGCCAGCAGTCAAAAGACCTCCGGTCAGCCCCAGCATTTT | CASSQKTSGQPQHF
TRBD2 | TRBJ2-1 | many | TRBV9 | TGTGCCAGCAGCGTTCACCCGACTAGCGGGAGGGGGAATGAGCAGTTCTTC | CASSVHPTSGRGNEQFF
. | TRBJ1-5 | many | TRBV18 | TGTGCCAGCTCACCACCGGCATCCGGGGTATTGCAGCCCCAGCATTTT | CASSPPASGVLQPQHF
. | TRBJ1-1 | many | TRBV18 | TGTGCCAGCTCTCTCCGGAGTCACATTTCCATGAACACTGAAGCTTTCTTT | CASSLRSHISMNTEAFF
TRBD1 | TRBJ1-5 | . | TRBV12-3/TRBV12-4 | TGTGCCAGCAGCTGGAGTCATGGGACAGGGGGATCGCCCCAGCATTTT | CASSWSHGTGGSPQHF
. | TRBJ1-2 | few | TRBV28 | TGTGCCAGCAGAGGCGGCAGGGAGGCTTATGGCTACACCTTC | CASRGGREAYGYTF
TRBD2 | TRBJ2-3 | many | TRBV7-3 | TGTGCCAGCAGCCAAACGCCGGGACTAGAGGGCGGACGGGATACGCAGTATTTT | CASSQTPGLEGGRDTQYF
TRBD1 | TRBJ2-7 | many | TRBV20-1 | TGCAGTGCTACCCGAATGACAGGGGCCGTCTACGAGCAGTACTTC | CSATRMTGAVYEQYF
. | TRBJ1-6 | . | TRBV12-3/TRBV12-4 | TGTGCCAGCAGTTTAGCTTCAGGGCATAATTCACCCCTCCACTTT | CASSLASGHNSPLHF
. | TRBJ1-3 | many | TRBV28 | TGTGCCAGCAGTTTCCAGCCCAGCTCTGGAAACACCATATATTTT | CASSFQPSSGNTIYF
TRBD1 | TRBJ1-5 | . | TRBV27 | TGTGCCAGCAGTTCCGGGACAGCCCCTGGGCCCCAGCATTTT | CASSSGTAPGPQHF
. | TRBJ2-7 | many | TRBV11-2 | TGTGCCAGCAGCTTAGACAAGTTCTACGAGCAGTACTTC | CASSLDKFYEQYF
. | TRBJ2-3 | many | TRBV5-1 | TGCGCCAGCAAGGCTACGGGAGTGACAGATACGCAGTATTTT | CASKATGVTDTQYF
. | TRBJ1-1 | many | TRBV20-1 | TGCAGTGCTAGCAAAGACTCGGTATTGAACACTGAAGCTTTCTTT | CSASKDSVLNTEAFF
. | TRBJ2-3 | many | TRBV5-1 | TGCGCCAGCAGCCCAACAACCACAGATACGCAGTATTTT | CASSPTTTDTQYF
TRBD1 | TRBJ1-5 | . | TRBV7-8 | TGTGCCAGCAGCTTAGCGGGGGGACAGTATAGCAATCAGCCCCAGCATTTT | CASSLAGGQYSNQPQHF
. | TRBJ2-3 | many | TRBV28 | TGTGCCAGCAGTCCGACCTGGGGGATGCCCTTGGGCACAGATACGCAGTATTTT | CASSPTWGMPLGTDTQYF
. | TRBJ2-5 | many | TRBV5-5 | TGTGCCAGCACCCTATCCCCAGGGATGGTGGAGACCCAGTACTTC | CASTLSPGMVETQYF
. | TRBJ1-2 | . | TRBV24-1 | TGTGCCACCAGTGACTGGACCGCTAACTATGGCTACACCTTC | CATSDWTANYGYTF
TRBD2 | TRBJ2-7 | many | TRBV28 | TGTGCCAGCAGTTTCGGACTAGCGGAGACCTCCTACGAGCAGTACTTC | CASSFGLAETSYEQYF
. | TRBJ2-2 | few | TRBV20-1 | TGCAGTGCTAGGTCCCCGTGGGGCGGGGAGAACACCGGGGAGCTGTTTTTT | CSARSPWGGENTGELFF
. | TRBJ2-6 | many | TRBV24-1 | TGTGCCACCAGTGATCCGGGACCCGAGAGGGCCAACGTCCTGACTTTC | CATSDPGPERANVLTF
. | TRBJ1-1 | few | TRBV7-9 | TGTGCCAGCAGTCCATGGGGACAAATGGGGACTGAAGCTTTCTTT | CASSPWGQMGTEAFF
. | TRBJ2-2 | . | TRBV30 | TGTGCCTGGAGTGTACTTATGGAGAGCGGGGAGCTGTTTTTT | CAWSVLMESGELFF
TRBD1 | TRBJ1-2 | few | TRBV6-6 | TGTGCCAGCCTTCCGGGACAGGGGGCAAGAGGCTACACCTTC | CASLPGQGARGYTF
TRBD1 | TRBJ2-3 | many | TRBV30 | TGTGCCTGGATCGGGACAGCCAGATCTGGGGTAACAGATACGCAGTATTTT | CAWIGTARSGVTDTQYF
TRBD2 | TRBJ2-3 | many | TRBV12-3/TRBV12-4 | TGTGCCAGCAGTTTAGCCTCGATGGGCGGGAGGTATACAGATACGCAGTATTTT | CASSLASMGGRYTDTQYF
TRBD1 | TRBJ1-2 | . | TRBV11-2 | TGTGCCAGCAGTCCGATACAGGGGATCTATGGCTACACCTTC | CASSPIQGIYGYTF
. | TRBJ1-2 | few | TRBV10-3 | TGTGCCATCAGTGACCCTGGGACGGAAAACTATGGCTACACCTTC | CAISDPGTENYGYTF
. | TRBJ2-1 | few | TRBV7-3 | TGTGCCAGCAGCAGGAGGGAGAACTCCTACAATGAGCAGTTCTTC | CASSRRENSYNEQFF
TRBD1 | TRBJ2-1 | many | TRBV7-9 | TGTGCCAGCAGCTTCGCCGGGACAGGGGGCAATGAGCAGTTCTTC | CASSFAGTGGNEQFF
. | TRBJ1-1 | many | TRBV5-4 | TGTGCCAGCAGCTACACGGGTAGGGAATTTGTTGAAGCTTTCTTT | CASSYTGREFVEAFF
TRBD1 | TRBJ1-1 | . | TRBV9 | TGTGCCAGCAGCGAATTCCGACAGGGACAAGCTTTCTTT | CASSEFRQGQAFF
. | TRBJ2-7 | few | TRBV3-1 | TGTGCCAGCAGCCAAACAGGGTACGAGCAGTACTTC | CASSQTGYEQYF
. | TRBJ1-4 | many | TRBV29-1 | TGCAGCGTCCGGAAAGGGGAAGGTGAAAAACTGTTTTTT | CSVRKGEGEKLFF
TRBD1 | TRBJ1-2 | . | TRBV28 | TGTGCCAGCAGTGGAGTAGATAGGGGGCGCGGTAACTATGGCTACACCTTC | CASSGVDRGRGNYGYTF
. | TRBJ1-1 | many | TRBV20-1 | TGCAGTGCTAGAGATGGGGCGGCTTGGGGGACTGAAGCTTTCTTT | CSARDGAAWGTEAFF